The rows below give T cell receptor beta chains drawn from one sample of a study of CD8 T cells in ankylosing spondylitis. TCRdb re-analysed the 5' RACE reads in MiXCR, keeping a single row per CDR3 protein. The sample yields about 460,000 distinct CDR3 sequences, approximately 5% seen once. The sample comprised blood, either unsorted or a sorted T cell fraction (not recorded which). The source of these receptors is a male donor with ankylosing spondylitis. Both conserved end residues are part of each CDR3. A D gene is named only where the DNA matches it firmly. A row's size may be missing; if present it is once, few, many or a size class.

CDR3 length,D gene,J gene,V gene,clone size,CDR3 protein,CDR3 DNA
15,TRBD1,TRBJ1-1,TRBV5-6,many,CASSPIGQEITEAFF,TGTGCCAGCAGCCCCATTGGACAGGAGATCACTGAAGCTTTCTTT
12,.,TRBJ2-7,TRBV29-1,few,CSVEEMGYEQYF,TGCAGCGTTGAAGAAATGGGTTACGAGCAGTACTTC
15,.,TRBJ1-5,TRBV5-1,many,CASSLGTGSNQPQHF,TGCGCCAGCAGCTTGGGAACTGGTAGCAATCAGCCCCAGCATTTT
13,.,TRBJ1-5,TRBV2,many,CASRTDYNQPQHF,TGTGCCAGCAGGACAGATTACAATCAGCCCCAGCATTTT
13,.,TRBJ2-3,TRBV7-9,many,CAMGLGSTDTQYF,TGTGCCATGGGGCTGGGTAGCACAGATACGCAGTATTTT
16,.,TRBJ2-3,TRBV7-2,many,CASSLVGGLSTDTQYF,TGTGCCAGCAGCTTAGTGGGGGGGCTCTCCACAGATACGCAGTATTTT
21,TRBD2,TRBJ2-1,TRBV5-1,many,CASSGGKEGLADYSSYNEQFF,TGCGCCAGCAGCGGGGGGAAAGAAGGACTAGCGGATTACAGCTCCTACAATGAGCAGTTCTTC
16,.,TRBJ1-6,TRBV3-1,.,CASSKSFIRSESPLHF,TGTGCCAGCAGCAAGTCGTTTATTAGGAGCGAATCACCCCTCCACTTT
17,TRBD2,TRBJ2-5,TRBV6-1,.,CASSLGLAGGYQETQYF,TGTGCCAGCAGTCTCGGACTAGCGGGGGGCTACCAAGAGACCCAGTACTTC
15,.,TRBJ1-1,TRBV28,many,CASSLNQGGNTEAFF,TGTGCCAGCAGTTTAAACCAGGGTGGGAACACTGAAGCTTTCTTT
13,.,TRBJ1-1,TRBV4-1,many,CASSQVGEGEAFF,TGCGCCAGCAGCCAAGTGGGGGAAGGTGAAGCTTTCTTT
15,TRBD2,TRBJ2-5,TRBV7-2,.,CASSLGDYLLETQYF,TGTGCCAGCAGCTTAGGGGACTACCTACTAGAGACCCAGTACTTC
16,.,TRBJ2-6,TRBV4-3,many,CASSLSPGAGANVLTF,TGCGCCAGCAGCCTTAGCCCAGGGGCTGGGGCCAACGTCCTGACTTTC
15,.,TRBJ1-6,TRBV9,many,CASSVTDGIYSPLHF,TGTGCCAGCAGCGTGACGGACGGGATATATTCACCCCTCCACTTT
15,TRBD1,TRBJ1-6,TRBV6-1,many,CASSIGTGGNSPLHF,TGTGCCAGCAGTATCGGGACAGGGGGAAATTCACCCCTCCACTTT
17,.,TRBJ1-5,TRBV4-3,many,CASSQGRGAGSNQPQHF,TGCGCCAGCAGCCAAGGCAGGGGCGCAGGTAGCAATCAGCCCCAGCATTTT
15,TRBD1,TRBJ2-3,TRBV4-3,many,CASSRSDRATDTQYF,TGCGCCAGCAGCCGATCGGACAGGGCCACAGATACGCAGTATTTT
12,.,TRBJ2-3,TRBV6-2/TRBV6-3,many,CASSSNMDTQYF,TGTGCCAGCAGTTCCAATATGGATACGCAGTATTTT
13,TRBD2,TRBJ2-1,TRBV20-1,many,CSASHAAGTRRFF,TGCAGTGCTAGTCATGCCGCCGGGACTAGACGGTTCTTC
16,.,TRBJ2-3,TRBV4-2,many,CASSQEQGRSTDTQYF,TGTGCCAGCAGCCAAGAGCAGGGAAGGAGCACAGATACGCAGTATTTT
16,.,TRBJ2-7,TRBV10-2,few,CASSTGGTQASYEQYF,TGCGCCAGCAGTACAGGCGGGACGCAGGCCTCCTACGAGCAGTACTTC
12,.,TRBJ1-2,TRBV6-5,many,CASHALNYGYTF,TGTGCCAGCCATGCTCTCAATTATGGCTACACCTTC
15,.,TRBJ2-2,TRBV5-1,many,CASSVDSNPTGELFF,TGCGCCAGCAGCGTAGACTCAAACCCCACCGGGGAGCTGTTTTTT
13,.,TRBJ1-1,TRBV20-1,many,CSANKAVNTEAFF,TGCAGTGCTAATAAGGCAGTGAACACTGAAGCTTTCTTT
18,.,TRBJ1-1,TRBV5-1,.,CASSRQGGEVARVTEAFF,TGCGCCAGCAGTCGTCAGGGCGGGGAGGTCGCCAGGGTGACTGAAGCTTTCTTT
14,.,TRBJ1-4,TRBV10-3,many,CAISRDATNEKLFF,TGTGCCATCAGCCGAGACGCAACTAATGAAAAACTGTTTTTT
13,.,TRBJ2-1,TRBV20-1,many,CSATSPRYNEQFF,TGCAGTGCTACCTCCCCCCGTTACAATGAGCAGTTCTTC
15,TRBD2,TRBJ2-7,TRBV7-2,.,CASSPPRSGSYEQYF,TGTGCCAGCAGCCCCCCCCGCAGCGGGAGTTACGAGCAGTACTTC
15,TRBD1,TRBJ2-7,TRBV12-3/TRBV12-4,few,CASSLTDRGGNEQYF,TGTGCCAGCAGTTTGACGGACAGGGGTGGAAACGAGCAGTACTTC
14,.,TRBJ2-5,TRBV4-3,many,CASSQEILGGTQYF,TGCGCCAGCAGCCAAGAGATCCTAGGGGGGACCCAGTACTTC
14,TRBD2,TRBJ2-1,TRBV11-2,.,CASSSGGGSNEQFF,TGTGCCAGCAGCTCGGGGGGGGGTTCCAATGAGCAGTTCTTC
16,.,TRBJ2-5,TRBV5-1,.,CASRVDSRELRETQYF,TGCGCCAGCAGGGTGGACAGCCGCGAATTAAGAGAGACCCAGTACTTC
15,TRBD2,TRBJ2-1,TRBV11-2,.,CASSSGLAGAGEQFF,TGTGCCAGCAGCTCAGGACTAGCGGGAGCGGGTGAGCAGTTCTTC
14,.,TRBJ2-3,TRBV27,many,CASSLGTRADTQYF,TGTGCCAGCAGTTTAGGGACAAGGGCGGATACGCAGTATTTT
17,TRBD2,TRBJ2-1,TRBV4-3,.,CASSQDGIAGEHNEQFF,TGCGCCAGCAGCCAAGATGGAATAGCGGGGGAGCACAATGAGCAGTTCTTC
12,.,TRBJ2-1,TRBV7-9,many,CASNRDNNEQFF,TGTGCCAGCAATCGGGATAACAATGAGCAGTTCTTC
15,TRBD1,TRBJ2-5,TRBV20-1,many,CSAKGDRGIEETQYF,TGCAGTGCAAAAGGGGACAGGGGGATTGAAGAGACCCAGTACTTC
15,TRBD2,TRBJ2-7,TRBV6-5,many,CASSYIGAGGQVQYF,TGTGCCAGCAGTTACATAGGAGCGGGGGGGCAGGTGCAGTACTTC
17,TRBD1,TRBJ1-4,TRBV5-1,many,CASSLADRGRGGGKLFF,TGCGCCAGCAGCTTGGCGGACAGGGGGCGAGGAGGTGGAAAGCTGTTTTTT
14,.,TRBJ2-7,TRBV27,many,CASSWGSTPYEQYF,TGTGCCAGCAGTTGGGGGTCTACTCCCTACGAGCAGTACTTC
15,.,TRBJ2-7,TRBV28,few,CASTQGPFSSYEQYF,TGTGCCAGCACCCAAGGGCCTTTTTCCTCCTACGAGCAGTACTTC
13,TRBD1,TRBJ2-1,TRBV12-5,many,CASGTPGQVEQFF,TGTGCTAGTGGAACTCCGGGACAGGTTGAGCAGTTCTTC
14,TRBD1,TRBJ2-7,TRBV10-3,many,CAISRTGGSYEQYF,TGTGCCATCAGCAGGACAGGGGGCTCCTACGAGCAGTACTTC
16,.,TRBJ2-6,TRBV5-5,.,CASSALTASGANVLTF,TGTGCCAGCAGCGCCTTGACGGCCTCTGGGGCCAACGTCCTGACTTTC
18,.,TRBJ1-6,TRBV9,many,CASSASPSPRFYNSPLHF,TGTGCCAGCAGCGCCTCCCCCAGCCCTCGGTTCTATAATTCACCCCTCCACTTT
17,TRBD2,TRBJ2-1,TRBV12-3/TRBV12-4,few,CTSSLGRLAGRSNEQFF,TGTACCAGCAGTTTGGGCAGGCTAGCGGGGCGATCCAATGAGCAGTTCTTC
14,.,TRBJ2-3,TRBV9,many,CASSVEGLVDTQYF,TGTGCCAGCAGCGTAGAGGGGCTTGTAGATACGCAGTATTTT
18,.,TRBJ2-1,TRBV4-2,many,CASSRGLSKGSGYNEQFF,TGTGCCAGCAGCCGAGGACTTTCAAAGGGGTCAGGGTACAATGAGCAGTTCTTC
19,TRBD2,TRBJ2-1,TRBV2,few,CASSDLLSYLAGGSDEQFF,TGTGCCAGCAGTGATCTCCTGTCTTACCTAGCGGGAGGATCAGATGAGCAGTTCTTC
16,.,TRBJ2-1,TRBV9,many,CASSVAGGPPRNEQFF,TGTGCCAGCAGCGTAGCTGGGGGGCCCCCACGAAATGAGCAGTTCTTC
15,.,TRBJ2-7,TRBV7-2,many,CASSPDWTSSYEQYF,TGTGCCAGCAGCCCAGACTGGACAAGCTCCTACGAGCAGTACTTC
17,TRBD2,TRBJ2-3,TRBV15,many,CATSSLRGAGVGDTQYF,TGTGCCACCAGCAGCCTCAGAGGAGCGGGGGTAGGGGATACGCAGTATTTT
15,.,TRBJ2-1,TRBV6-4,many,CASSDSSSSYNEQFF,TGTGCCAGCAGTGACTCAAGTAGCTCCTACAATGAGCAGTTCTTC
11,.,TRBJ2-5,TRBV7-4,many,CASSLFTAQYF,TGTGCCAGCAGCTTATTTACAGCCCAGTACTTC
15,.,TRBJ1-5,TRBV2,few,CASSGYSSSNQPQHF,TGTGCCAGCAGTGGTTACTCTTCTAGCAATCAGCCCCAGCATTTT
14,TRBD2,TRBJ2-1,TRBV4-3,.,CTSSERGSYNEQFF,TGCACCAGCAGCGAGCGGGGGTCCTACAATGAGCAGTTCTTC
16,TRBD2,TRBJ2-6,TRBV27,.,CASSFSGGGGANVLTF,TGTGCCAGCAGTTTTTCGGGAGGGGGTGGGGCCAACGTCCTAACTTTC
16,TRBD1,TRBJ1-3,TRBV7-2,many,CASSRQGAGSGNTIYF,TGTGCCAGCAGCCGGCAGGGGGCAGGTTCTGGAAACACCATATATTTT
14,.,TRBJ1-1,TRBV7-9,many,CASRWGSGTAEAFF,TGTGCCAGCAGGTGGGGTTCCGGGACGGCTGAAGCTTTCTTT